Each of the 24 T cell receptor beta chains below was sequenced from the same sample in a study of blood T cell repertoires in COVID-19. The protocol was immunoSEQ multiplex PCR, while the TCRdb copy is restricted to in-frame clones and leaves out a portion. The sample has a few hundred thousand clones, more than 70% seen once. The material sequenced was PBMCs or T cells enriched from blood (not recorded which). Receptors were obtained from a woman aged 18-29 years who had recovered from COVID-19.

J is TRBJ2-6 and V is TRBV2; 8 bases are shared with TRBD1. V lost 3 bases, J lost 0 bases, and 10 bases stayed unmatched. Germline assignment: CDR1 SNHLY and CDR2 FYNNEI. The CDR3 spans 19 residues. CDR3 nucleotide sequence: TGTGCCAGCAGTGACCCGGGACAGGCGTACGCCTCTGGGGCCAACGTCCTGACTTTC. It codes for CASSDPGQAYASGANVLTF. Full variable domain (missing parts from reference TRBV2 and TRBJ2-6): EPEVTQTPSHQVTQMGQEVILRCVPISNHLYFYWYRQILGQKVEFLVSFYNNEISEKSEIFDDQFSVERPDGSNFTLKIRSTKLEDSAMYFCASSDPGQAYASGANVLTFGAGSRLTVL.

The CDR3 sequence is CASSFRPPGQGTGELFF. CDR3 in DNA: TGTGCCAGCAGCTTCCGACCCCCGGGACAGGGGACCGGGGAGCTGTTTTTT. The V call is TRBV11-2, the J call TRBJ2-2; 10 nucleotides line up with TRBD1. With 3 bases clipped from V and 5 bases from J, the junction kept 9 bases outside the gene matches. CDR1 SGHAT and CDR2 FQNNGV come from the germline V gene. CDR3 length: 17 residues.

The gene calls are TRBV6-2 or TRBV6-3 and TRBJ1-2, with unresolved D. Trimming removed 0 bases from V and 4 bases from J, with 15 bases in between. Germline lookup yields CDR1 MNHEY and CDR2 SVGEGT. This CDR3 contains 16 residues. CDR3 residues: CASSYSKSAGVYGYTF. The DNA of the CDR3 is TGTGCCAGCAGTTACTCGAAGTCTGCGGGAGTCTATGGCTACACCTTC.

The chain couples TRBV5-6 to TRBJ1-5; a possible D gene is TRBD1 (6 bases). From germline, CDR1 is SGHDT and CDR2 YYEEEE. The CDR3 is 14 residues long. Trimming cost V 1 base and J 5 bases, with 10 bases left between them. The CDR3 spells CASSLNRDDQPQHF. The CDR3 coding sequence is TGTGCCAGCAGCTTGAACAGGGACGATCAGCCCCAGCATTTT.

This chain uses TRBV5-1 with TRBJ2-1, with TRBD1 matching over 11 bases. Germline CDR1 is SGHRS and CDR2 is YFSETQ. V trimming: 5 bases; J trimming: 4 bases; junction bases outside the gene matches: 2. The CDR3 has 14 residues. The CDR3 nucleotides read TGCGCCAGCAGGGGACAGGGGGGATACAATGAGCAGTTCTTC. This gives the protein CASRGQGGYNEQFF.

The V gene is TRBV2, the J gene TRBJ2-1, with unresolved D. Germline assignment: CDR1 SNHLY and CDR2 FYNNEI. This CDR3 spans 15 amino acids. Trimming cost V 2 bases and J 0 bases, with 8 bases left between them. The CDR3 is CASSERVSSYNEQFF. Written as DNA, the CDR3 is TGTGCCAGCAGTGAAAGAGTGTCCTCCTACAATGAGCAGTTCTTC.

The chain employs TRBV7-3 and TRBJ2-7; 7 bases fit TRBD1. The V segment lost 2 bases and the J segment 0 bases; nucleotides outside the gene matches: 4. The CDR3 runs 15 residues. From germline, CDR1 is SGHTA and CDR2 FQGTGA. In DNA, the CDR3 is TGTGCCAGCAGCTTACGGACAGGAGACTCCTACGAGCAGTACTTC. It encodes CASSLRTGDSYEQYF.

The chain carries TRBV7-2 and TRBJ2-7; no clear D. Germline loops: CDR1 SGHTA, CDR2 FQGNSA. V gave up 5 bases and J gave up 2 bases, with 13 bases separating them. The CDR3 has 14 residues. In DNA, the CDR3 is TGTGCCAGCAGCACCTACAGTGGGCCCTACGAGCAGTACTTC. It codes for CASSTYSGPYEQYF.

A single count supports this clone. This chain joins TRBV5-5 and TRBJ1-2, with 7 bases matching TRBD1. Germline V gene lookup returns CDR1 SGHKS and CDR2 YYEKEE (reference sequence). J lost 7 bases, V lost 0 bases, and 9 bases had no gene match. CDR3 size: 15 residues. CDR3 protein: CASSLGARGFGGYTF. The CDR3 DNA follows: TGTGCCAGCAGCTTGGGGGCCAGGGGGTTCGGTGGCTACACCTTC.

The chain recombines TRBV14 with TRBJ2-1, with 10 bases that match TRBD2. Germline V lookup: CDR1 SGHDN, CDR2 FVKESK. Trimming took 5 bases from V and 7 from J; bases not matched to a gene: 5. This CDR3 is 14 amino acids long. The CDR3: CASSALAGANEQFF. DNA for the CDR3: TGTGCCAGCAGCGCCCTAGCGGGGGCAAATGAGCAGTTCTTC.

CDR3 protein: CATTKGASLWDTEAFF. CDR3 bases: TGTGCCACCACCAAAGGGGCCAGCCTTTGGGACACTGAAGCTTTCTTT. The chain couples TRBV28 to TRBJ1-1; D is perhaps TRBD1 (5 bases). The CDR3 runs to 16 residues. V lost 10 bases, J lost 3 bases, and 24 bases lay in between. Germline-derived CDR1 and CDR2 are MDHEN and SYDVKM. Supplemented by reference TRBV28 and TRBJ1-1, the full variable domain reads DVKVTQSSRYLVKRTGEKVFLECVQDMDHENMFWYRQDPGLGLRLIYFSYDVKMKEKGDIPEGYSVSREKKERFSLILESASTNQTSMYLCATTKGASLWDTEAFFGQGTRLTVV.

The rearrangement joins TRBV12-3 or TRBV12-4 to TRBJ2-3; no clear D. This CDR3 comprises 12 residues. Trimming pared 4 bases from V and 2 bases from J, leaving 4 bases between. The DNA of the CDR3 is TGTGCCAGCAGTTGGGCCACAGATACGCAGTATTTT. Amino acids: CASSWATDTQYF.

Here the CDR3 DNA reads TGCGCCAGCAGCTTGGATGGGCTGATTAGCAATCAGCCCCAGCATTTT. Its protein is CASSLDGLISNQPQHF. V gene TRBV5-1 combines with J gene TRBJ1-5; D not certain. The CDR3 is made up of 16 amino acids. Trimming cost V 0 bases and J 0 bases, with 10 bases left between them. CDR1 and CDR2 (germline): SGHRS, YFSETQ.

The chain has TRBV19 and TRBJ2-7; D is perhaps TRBD1 (5 bases). CDR3 length: 12 amino acids. Germline CDR1 is LNHDA and CDR2 is SQIVND (reference sequence). V gave up 8 bases and J gave up 0 bases, with 8 bases separating them. CDR3 in DNA: TGTGCCAGTGCGGACATCTCCTACGAGCAGTACTTC. It yields the protein CASADISYEQYF.

V is TRBV7-2 and J is TRBJ1-2; TRBD1 is a possible D gene (5 bases). V lost 5 bases and J 1 base, leaving 8 bases between the germline ends. The CDR3 is 13 residues long. Germline values: CDR1 SGHTA, CDR2 FQGNSA. The CDR3 spells CASSPQGNYGYTF. As DNA, the CDR3 is TGTGCCAGCAGCCCCCAGGGTAACTATGGCTACACCTTC.

The gene calls are TRBV30 and TRBJ1-2, with D possibly being TRBD1 (6 bases). Between the trimmed V and J ends, which lost 0 bases and 4 bases, there was a span of 15 bases. From germline, CDR1 is GTSNPN and CDR2 SVGIG (reference sequence). This CDR3 spans 15 amino acids. CDR3 residues: CAWSVRSGGAYGYTF. CDR3 bases: TGTGCCTGGAGTGTACGTTCGGGGGGGGCCTATGGCTACACCTTC.

The V call is TRBV7-3, the J call TRBJ1-1; D possibly corresponds to TRBD1 (6 bases). Deletions cut 5 bases from V and 1 base from J, with 11 bases between. Germline V gives CDR1 SGHTA, CDR2 FQGTGA. This CDR3 region has 14 residues. This CDR3 reads CASSPSDRNTEAFF. The CDR3 DNA sequence: TGTGCCAGCAGCCCTTCGGACAGGAACACTGAAGCTTTCTTT.

V is TRBV9 and J is TRBJ1-3; D is uncertain. The CDR3 is 18 amino acids. In germline, CDR1 is SGDLS, CDR2 YYNGEE. Trimming took 4 bases from V and 0 from J, leaving 20 bases between them. CDR3 region: CASSTPGHNFSSGNTIYF. CDR3 DNA: TGTGCCAGCAGCACCCCGGGTCACAATTTCAGCTCTGGAAACACCATATATTTT.

The chain recombines TRBV5-1 with TRBJ1-1; D might be TRBD1 (6 bases). Germline CDR1 SGHRS, CDR2 YFSETQ. CDR3 length: 14 amino acids. The V end lost 7 bases, the J end lost 3 bases, and 16 bases lay between the germline ends. CDR3 DNA sequence: TGCGCCAGCTCGAGGCAAGGGGGGGACACTGAAGCTTTCTTT. This translates into CASSRQGGDTEAFF.

J is TRBJ2-1 and V is TRBV27, with D tentatively TRBD1 (6 bases). CDR1 is MNHEY, CDR2 SMNVEV, per germline (reference sequence). There are 13 residues in the CDR3. The V end lost 8 bases, the J end lost 5 bases, and 13 bases lay between the germline ends. This CDR3 is CASSPGVDNEQFF. The CDR3, as DNA: TGTGCCAGCTCGCCAGGGGTGGACAATGAGCAGTTCTTC.

The chain is built from TRBV9 and TRBJ2-7; D is possibly TRBD2 (5 bases). Germline-derived CDR1 and CDR2 are SGDLS and YYNGEE. This CDR3 region has 13 residues. Trimming cost V 3 bases and J 4 bases, with 11 bases left between them. CDR3 protein: CASSDGVLYEQYF. CDR3 sequence (DNA): TGTGCCAGCAGCGACGGGGTGCTATACGAGCAGTACTTC. The variable domain in full, completed from reference TRBV9 and TRBJ2-7, reads DSGVTQTPKHLITATGQRVTLRCSPRSGDLSVYWYQQSLDQGLQFLIQYYNGEERAKGNILERFSAQQFPDLHSELNLSSLELGDSALYFCASSDGVLYEQYFGPGTRLTVT.

CDR3 coding DNA: TGTGCCAGCAGTTTAACTCAGGGGGCGCGAAAAGCTTTCTTT. It is translated as CASSLTQGARKAFF. V and J are TRBV28 and TRBJ1-1; 8 nucleotides match TRBD1. CDR1 is MDHEN and CDR2 is SYDVKM in the germline V gene. V gave up 2 bases and J gave up 9 bases; unmatched junction bases: 8. CDR3 length: 14 amino acids.

The chain joins TRBV30 to TRBJ1-4; no clear D. Trimming removed 0 bases from V and 7 bases from J, with 15 bases in between. The CDR3 runs to 15 residues. Germline CDR1 is GTSNPN and CDR2 is SVGIG (reference sequence). The CDR3, as DNA: TGTGCCTGGAGTGTACCATTAGGAGGGCCTGAAAAACTGTTTTTT. Its translation: CAWSVPLGGPEKLFF.

The chain couples TRBV28 to TRBJ1-2; D may be TRBD1 (6 bases). This CDR3 contains 13 residues. The V gene's germline CDR1 is MDHEN and CDR2 SYDVKM. V lost 4 bases, J lost 4 bases, and 10 bases lay in between. CDR3 nucleotide sequence: TGTGCCAGCAGTTCTTACAGGGCCTATGGCTACACCTTC. It is translated as CASSSYRAYGYTF.